This T cell receptor beta chain was sequenced in a study of somatic mutations in cytotoxic T cells in rheumatoid arthritis. The CDR3 totals 14 residues. Germline V lookup: CDR1 SNHLY, CDR2 FYNNEI. Trimming pared 2 bases from V and 2 bases from J, leaving 7 bases between. In the case of this clone: Its antigen is currently unknown.

The table came from immunoSEQ multiplex PCR; TCRdb's copy has only in-frame clones and leaves some out. The table lists about 20,000 clones, roughly 86% of them singletons. Overall study findings and caveats: Each of about an eighth of the roughly 65 patients had a largest CD8+ clone that made up more than 20% of CD8+ cells. The study found no significant difference in CD8+ T-cell clonality between rheumatoid arthritis patients and age-matched healthy controls. In rheumatoid arthritis patients, the slight underrepresentation of TRBV07 was not adjusted for multiple comparisons. Rising age went with increasing CD8+ clonality in rheumatoid arthritis patients; healthy controls showed no such increase.

J is TRBJ1-5 and V is TRBV2; no clear D gene. The sequencing sample was made of CD8+ T cells sorted from blood. This TCR was recovered from a woman between 50 and 59 years old in good health. The CDR3 DNA follows: TGTGCCAGCAGTGAATTGGGTGGCAATCAGCCCCAGCATTTT. Translation: CASSELGGNQPQHF.